This is a list of T cell receptor beta chains from one sample in a study of shared clonotypes between healthy human individuals. Only in-frame clones appear in the TCRdb table, and some are missing; sequencing was by immunoSEQ multiplex PCR. The sample carries 560,000 or so clones, around 96% recorded once. The sequencing input was naive CD8+ T cells sorted from blood. The receptors shown here come from a woman in her 30s in good health. Both conserved end residues are part of each CDR3. A D gene is named only where the DNA matches it firmly. The size entry is marked missing in some rows and otherwise reads once, few, many or a size class.

V: TRBV6-5; J: TRBJ2-2; D: -; size: -; CDR3: CASSYGGLGTGELFF; DNA: TGTGCCAGCAGTTACGGGGGCCTTGGCACCGGGGAGCTGTTTTTT
V: TRBV7-6; J: TRBJ2-2; D: TRBD2; size: -; CDR3: CASSLGSGTSGTANTGELFF; DNA: TGTGCCAGCAGCTTAGGATCAGGGACTAGCGGCACTGCGAACACCGGGGAGCTGTTTTTT
V: TRBV30; J: TRBJ2-7; D: TRBD2; size: once; CDR3: CAWSAGLAGHEQYF; DNA: TGTGCCTGGAGCGCTGGACTAGCGGGACACGAGCAGTACTTC
V: TRBV28; J: TRBJ1-5; D: -; size: once; CDR3: CASSGGGVAQHF; DNA: TGTGCCAGCAGCGGGGGTGGGGTAGCCCAGCATTTT
V: TRBV18; J: TRBJ2-7; D: TRBD1; size: -; CDR3: CASSPRDSTSYEQYF; DNA: TGTGCCAGCTCACCACGGGACAGTACTTCCTACGAGCAGTACTTC
V: TRBV4-1; J: TRBJ2-1; D: -; size: -; CDR3: CASSQEGYEQFF; DNA: TGCGCCAGCAGCCAAGAAGGTTATGAGCAGTTCTTC
V: TRBV11-2; J: TRBJ2-7; D: -; size: -; CDR3: CASSFLGQGYEQYF; DNA: TGTGCCAGCAGCTTTTTGGGCCAGGGTTACGAGCAGTACTTC
V: TRBV5-4; J: TRBJ2-7; D: -; size: -; CDR3: CASSPGAGFNVEQYF; DNA: TGTGCCAGCAGCCCAGGGGCCGGGTTTAATGTCGAGCAGTACTTC
V: TRBV19; J: TRBJ2-1; D: -; size: -; CDR3: CASSILADNYNEQFF; DNA: TGTGCCAGTAGTATTCTAGCAGATAACTACAATGAGCAGTTCTTC
V: TRBV5-6; J: TRBJ2-7; D: TRBD1; size: once; CDR3: CAISLGQYEQYF; DNA: TGTGCCATCAGCTTGGGACAGTACGAGCAGTACTTC
V: TRBV13; J: TRBJ2-1; D: TRBD1; size: -; CDR3: CASSGTGQGSSSSYNEQFF; DNA: TGTGCCAGCAGCGGAACGGGACAGGGGTCCTCGAGCTCCTACAATGAGCAGTTCTTC
V: TRBV28; J: TRBJ2-1; D: -; size: once; CDR3: CASSFPRYSRIPEQFF; DNA: TGTGCCAGCAGTTTTCCCCGCTATAGCCGAATTCCTGAGCAGTTCTTC
V: TRBV13; J: TRBJ1-1; D: -; size: -; CDR3: CASSLAGGTEAFF; DNA: TGTGCCAGCAGCTTAGCTGGGGGCACTGAAGCTTTCTTT
V: TRBV5-1; J: TRBJ2-3; D: TRBD2; size: -; CDR3: CASSSGTSGRHRTDTQYF; DNA: TGCGCCAGCAGCTCTGGGACTAGCGGGAGGCATCGCACAGATACGCAGTATTTT
V: TRBV5-1; J: TRBJ1-1; D: -; size: -; CDR3: CASSTATEAFF; DNA: TGCGCCAGCAGCACCGCTACTGAAGCTTTCTTT
V: TRBV18; J: TRBJ1-4; D: -; size: -; CDR3: CASSPWAGEATNEKLFF; DNA: TGTGCCAGCTCACCATGGGCCGGGGAAGCAACTAATGAAAAACTGTTTTTT
V: TRBV9; J: TRBJ2-7; D: TRBD1; size: -; CDR3: CASSRAMTTGAYEQYF; DNA: TGTGCCAGCAGCAGAGCTATGACGACAGGGGCCTACGAGCAGTACTTC
V: TRBV11-1; J: TRBJ2-5; D: TRBD1; size: -; CDR3: CASSPPGTGGETQYF; DNA: TGTGCCAGCAGCCCCCCCGGGACAGGGGGAGAGACCCAGTACTTC
V: TRBV7-9; J: TRBJ1-1; D: -; size: -; CDR3: CASSPQGDTEAFF; DNA: TGTGCCAGCAGCCCACAAGGGGACACTGAAGCTTTCTTT
V: TRBV28; J: TRBJ2-7; D: TRBD1; size: -; CDR3: CASSSADRGSYEQYF; DNA: TGTGCCAGCAGTTCTGCGGACAGGGGCTCCTACGAGCAGTACTTC
V: TRBV27; J: TRBJ2-7; D: TRBD2; size: few; CDR3: CASSSGSSYEQYF; DNA: TGTGCCAGCAGTAGCGGGAGCTCCTACGAGCAGTACTTC